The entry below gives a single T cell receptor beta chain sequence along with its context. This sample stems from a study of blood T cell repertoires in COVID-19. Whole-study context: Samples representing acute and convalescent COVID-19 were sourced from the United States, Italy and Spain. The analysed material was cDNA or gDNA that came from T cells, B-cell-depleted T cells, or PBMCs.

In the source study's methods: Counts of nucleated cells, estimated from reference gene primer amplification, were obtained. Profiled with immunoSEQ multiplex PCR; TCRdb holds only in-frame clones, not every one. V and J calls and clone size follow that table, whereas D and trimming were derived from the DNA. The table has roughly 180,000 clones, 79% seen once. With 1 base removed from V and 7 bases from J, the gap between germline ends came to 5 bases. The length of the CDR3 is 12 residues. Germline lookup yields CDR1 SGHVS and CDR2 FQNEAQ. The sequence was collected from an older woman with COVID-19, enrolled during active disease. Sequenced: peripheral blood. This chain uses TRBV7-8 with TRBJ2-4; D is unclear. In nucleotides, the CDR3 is TGTGCCAGCAGCTTAGGCAGGAACATTCAGTACTTC. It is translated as CASSLGRNIQYF.